Below, 14 T cell receptor beta chains from the same sample are listed, as sequenced in a study of monozygotic twins with inflammatory bowel disease. Following a re-call of the 5' RACE reads, TCRdb has one entry per CDR3 protein and lacks DNA. The table for this sample gives 300,000 to 400,000 distinct CDR3 sequences. Sample: blood. The receptors originated from a human donor with ulcerative colitis or Crohn's disease, or a healthy co-twin of an affected twin (not recorded which).

The chain uses TRBV20-1 and TRBJ1-4; absent DNA, TCRdb's TRBD1 call cannot be checked. Germline V gene lookup returns CDR1 DFQATT and CDR2 SNEGSKA (reference sequence). There are 16 residues in the CDR3. CDR3 region: CSARVKESRANEKLFF.

V gene TRBV18 combines with J gene TRBJ2-3; the D call of TRBD1 rests on TCRdb alone, since no DNA is present to check it. CDR3 length: 15 residues. Looked up from germline, CDR1 is KGHSH and CDR2 is LQKENI. The CDR3 sequence: CASSPGTGGADTQYF.

CDR3 residues: CASSLITGRQETQYF. The V gene is TRBV7-7, the J gene TRBJ2-5; as DNA is missing, the TRBD1 call by TCRdb cannot be tested. This CDR3 has 15 residues. Germline CDR1 SSHAT, CDR2 FNYEAQ (reference sequence).

This chain uses TRBV28 with TRBJ1-2; with no DNA, the TCRdb D assignment of TRBD1 cannot be verified. The CDR3 has 12 amino acids. CDR1 and CDR2 (germline): MDHEN, SYDVKM. The CDR3 loop reads CASTRQGRGYTF.

The V gene is TRBV5-1, the J gene TRBJ2-1; TCRdb selects TRBD2, and the lack of DNA leaves this call unchecked. Germline V gene lookup returns CDR1 SGHRS and CDR2 YFSETQ. CDR3 length: 16 amino acids. The CDR3 loop reads CASMSGLAGGPDEQFF.

This chain joins TRBV7-9 and TRBJ2-1; TCRdb returns TRBD1, unconfirmable since there is no DNA. Germline values: CDR1 SEHNR, CDR2 FQNEAQ (reference sequence). The CDR3 covers 14 residues. The CDR3 here is CASSIRGGNNEQFF.

The J gene is TRBJ1-2, the V gene TRBV5-1; TCRdb indicates TRBD1, and absent DNA this call remains unverified. This CDR3 is built from 16 residues. Germline lookup yields CDR1 SGHRS and CDR2 YFSETQ. Here the CDR3 reads CASAYNTGGRGYGYTF.

The gene calls are TRBV30 and TRBJ1-2; with no DNA, the TCRdb D assignment of TRBD1 cannot be verified. In germline, CDR1 is GTSNPN, CDR2 SVGIG (reference sequence). This CDR3 has 11 amino acids. CDR3 protein: CAWSVGTVLTF.

The chain has TRBV6-5 and TRBJ1-5. The CDR3 is made up of 14 amino acids. Germline V gene sequence: CDR1 MNHEY, CDR2 SVGAGI. CDR3 region: CASSYRASNQPQHF.

This rearrangement joins TRBV4-3 to TRBJ2-3; TCRdb proposes TRBD1, but this gene call is untestable without DNA. The germline gives CDR1 LGHNA, CDR2 YSLEER. This CDR3 is built from 14 residues. The CDR3 loop is CASSQGDSTDTQYF.

The chain carries TRBV19 and TRBJ1-1; as DNA is missing, the TRBD1 call by TCRdb cannot be tested. Germline V gene lookup returns CDR1 LNHDA and CDR2 SQIVND (reference sequence). This CDR3 has 16 residues. CDR3: CASSIWQGRTKNEAFF.

The chain is built from TRBV30 and TRBJ2-1; with no DNA, the TCRdb D assignment of TRBD1 cannot be verified. The CDR3 is 13 residues long. Germline V gene lookup returns CDR1 GTSNPN and CDR2 SVGIG (reference sequence). The CDR3 spells CAWSPGGFREQFF.

The rearrangement joins TRBV7-9 to TRBJ2-7; TCRdb's D gene call, TRBD1, goes unchecked for lack of DNA. In germline, CDR1 is SEHNR, CDR2 FQNEAQ (reference sequence). The CDR3 spans 14 residues. CDR3 region: CASSPPGGGPEQYF.

The chain is built from TRBV27 and TRBJ2-3; TCRdb picks TRBD1, but there is no DNA to check that call. Germline V gene sequence: CDR1 MNHEY, CDR2 SMNVEV (reference sequence). The CDR3 sequence is 16 residues long. CDR3 loop: CASSLGFNRATDTQYF.